The 28 T cell receptor beta chains reported below all come from one sample, sequenced in a study of blood T cell repertoires in COVID-19. Assay used: immunoSEQ multiplex PCR; TCRdb lists only in-frame clones, some missing. Of some 60,000 clones listed, approximately 84% are singletons. Sequencing was carried out using peripheral blood. The receptors originated from a man aged 80 or over with COVID-19, enrolled during active disease.

The gene calls are TRBV10-3 and TRBJ1-3, with TRBD1 identical over 8 bases. Germline-derived CDR1 and CDR2 are ENHRY and SYGVKD. The junction had 4 bases not matched to a gene; V was cut back by 6 bases and J by 3 bases. This CDR3 has 14 amino acids. This CDR3 is CAIRHRGYGNTIYF. The DNA for the CDR3 is TGTGCCATCAGGCACAGGGGGTATGGAAACACCATATATTTT.

The genes are TRBV12-3 or TRBV12-4 and TRBJ1-1; tentatively, D is TRBD1 (6 bases). This CDR3 has 13 residues. V shed 6 bases and J shed 3 bases, with 11 bases lying between them. CDR3 residues: CASRRTEYTEAFF. CDR3 nucleotide sequence: TGTGCCAGCAGACGGACAGAGTACACTGAAGCTTTCTTT.

The chain recombines TRBV9 with TRBJ2-5; TRBD1 matches at 7 bases. Germline V gives CDR1 SGDLS, CDR2 YYNGEE. The CDR3 totals 16 residues. The J segment lost 2 bases and the V segment lost 0 bases, leaving 7 bases of the junction unmatched. In DNA, the CDR3 is TGTGCCAGCAGCGTAGTTGTAGGGGGCTTACAAGAGACCCAGTACTTC. Translating it yields CASSVVVGGLQETQYF.

This chain uses TRBV18 with TRBJ1-6; 7 positions agree with TRBD1. Germline CDR1 and CDR2: KGHSH and LQKENI. The CDR3 has 17 amino acids. J gave up 9 bases and V 0 bases, and 11 bases lay outside the gene matches. For the CDR3, the DNA is TGTGCCAGCTCACCACCAGGCGCGCCAGGGGGAATTTCACCCCTCCACTTT. It codes for CASSPPGAPGGISPLHF.

The CDR3 nucleotides read TGTGCCAGCAGTGAAAGGGGCCGGGCAGGTAGCTCCTACGAGCAGTACTTC. Translating it yields CASSERGRAGSSYEQYF. The chain carries TRBV6-1 and TRBJ2-7; maybe TRBD1 (5 bases). The CDR3 covers 17 residues. V lost 2 bases, J lost 0 bases, and 17 bases lay in between. Germline assignment: CDR1 MNHNS and CDR2 SASEGT.

The gene calls are TRBV5-1 and TRBJ2-1; 8 bases line up with TRBD2. The CDR3 contains 15 residues. Per germline, CDR1 SGHRS and CDR2 YFSETQ. The V segment lost 0 bases and the J segment 9 bases; nucleotides outside the gene matches: 8. CDR3 sequence (DNA): TGCGCCAGCAGCTTGGGACTAGCGAGGGGCGCTGAGCAGTTCTTC. Translating it yields CASSLGLARGAEQFF.

The CDR3 region is CASSADRNSYNSPLHF. In DNA, the CDR3 is TGTGCCAGCTCAGCCGACAGGAACTCCTATAATTCACCCCTCCACTTT. The gene calls are TRBV18 and TRBJ1-6; D perhaps matches TRBD1 (6 bases). Per germline, CDR1 KGHSH and CDR2 LQKENI. The CDR3 totals 16 residues. V was cut by 5 bases and J by 0 bases, with 11 bases left in between.

The chain couples TRBV5-4 to TRBJ2-7, with 9 bases fitting TRBD1. J was trimmed by 5 bases and V by 2 bases; bases with no gene match: 8. The CDR3 is made up of 15 amino acids. The germline V gene encodes CDR1 SGHNT and CDR2 YYREEE (reference sequence). The CDR3 DNA reads as TGTGCCAGCAGCTTAATCCCACAGGGGGCGGACGAGCAGTACTTC. This codes for CASSLIPQGADEQYF.

The chain has TRBV9 and TRBJ2-1; 14 nucleotides match TRBD2. This CDR3 is 20 amino acids long. V was clipped by 0 bases and J by 5 bases; unmatched bases: 13. Germline assignment: CDR1 SGDLS and CDR2 YYNGEE. The CDR3 region has the DNA TGTGCCAGCAGCGTAGAGGAGGGGACTAGCGGGAGCCCCCGGGACAATGAGCAGTTCTTC. Residues: CASSVEEGTSGSPRDNEQFF.

This chain joins TRBV24-1 and TRBJ2-6; weak D call: TRBD1 (6 bases). Per germline, CDR1 KGHDR and CDR2 SFDVKD. The CDR3 length is 15 residues. V was pared by 3 bases and J by 5 bases, with 10 bases between. In DNA form, the CDR3 reads TGTGCCACCAGTGATCCCCGGGACAGGGCCAACGTCCTGACTTTC. Translation gives CATSDPRDRANVLTF.

This rearrangement joins TRBV7-3 to TRBJ2-1; a possible D gene is TRBD2 (6 bases). The CDR3 loop spans 15 amino acids. V lost 5 bases, J lost 4 bases, and 15 bases lay in between. Germline V gene data show CDR1 as SGHTA and CDR2 as FQGTGA. The CDR3 DNA reads as TGTGCCAGCAGCCTAGACGGAGGGGTATACAATGAGCAGTTCTTC. The encoded protein is CASSLDGGVYNEQFF. The variable domain in full, with the rest retrieved from reference TRBV7-3 and TRBJ2-1, is GAGVSQTPSNKVTEKGKYVELRCDPISGHTALYWYRQSLGQGPEFLIYFQGTGAADDSGLPNDRFFAVRPEGSVSTLKIQRTERGDSAVYLCASSLDGGVYNEQFFGPGTRLTVL.

The J gene is TRBJ2-3, the V gene TRBV2, with 7 bases aligning to TRBD1. CDR1 is SNHLY and CDR2 is FYNNEI in the germline V gene. The CDR3 loop spans 14 amino acids. V gave up 0 bases and J gave up 7 bases; unmatched junction bases: 4. The CDR3 DNA reads TGTGCCAGCAGTGAAGCCCCAGGGGGAAATACGCAGTATTTT. Protein sequence: CASSEAPGGNTQYF.

This clone appeared a single time. This rearrangement joins TRBV10-3 to TRBJ1-1; tentatively, D is TRBD1 (5 bases). The V end was cut by 2 bases, the J end by 6 bases, with 22 bases between. Germline lookup yields CDR1 ENHRY and CDR2 SYGVKD. The CDR3 is made up of 17 amino acids. The CDR3, as DNA: TGTGCCATCAGTGAGAATGAGTCAGGGCCTCGTGTATCTGAAGCTTTCTTT. This encodes CAISENESGPRVSEAFF.

The table lists this clone with a few counts. Here the CDR3 reads CAWSHGQGATDTQYF. CDR3 sequence (DNA): TGTGCCTGGAGTCATGGACAGGGGGCCACAGATACGCAGTATTTT. The chain couples TRBV30 to TRBJ2-3, with TRBD1 identical over 11 bases. After removal of 2 bases from V and 2 bases from J, the junction contained 3 bases not matched to a gene. Germline V gives CDR1 GTSNPN, CDR2 SVGIG (reference sequence). The CDR3 covers 15 residues.

The J gene is TRBJ2-1, the V gene TRBV5-4; 7 positions match TRBD2. This CDR3 is 16 amino acids long. CDR1 is SGHNT and CDR2 is YYREEE in the germline V gene (reference sequence). V dropped 1 base and J dropped 5; count of bases not matched to a gene: 9. The chain's CDR3 is CASSLNRAGSNNEQFF. In DNA form, the CDR3 reads TGTGCCAGCAGCTTGAACAGAGCGGGGAGTAACAATGAGCAGTTCTTC.

The chain recombines TRBV2 with TRBJ2-2, with D perhaps TRBD1 (6 bases). This CDR3 has 14 residues. Germline V gene data show CDR1 as SNHLY and CDR2 as FYNNEI. The V gene lost 4 bases and the J gene lost 4 bases, with 10 bases spanning the gap. CDR3 amino acids: CASSGGPGTGELFF. CDR3 DNA: TGTGCCAGCAGTGGGGGGCCCGGCACCGGGGAGCTGTTTTTT.

CDR3 amino acids: CASSSTGTGNQPQHF. Written as DNA, the CDR3 is TGTGCCAGCAGCTCTACCGGGACAGGGAACCAGCCCCAGCATTTT. This rearrangement joins TRBV9 to TRBJ1-5; TRBD1 matches 9 bases. The germline CDR1 and CDR2 sequences are SGDLS and YYNGEE. This CDR3 has 15 amino acids. V lost 4 bases to trimming and J lost 7 bases; unmatched junction nucleotides: 9.

The CDR3 sequence is CASSLSLGSSYEQYF. Here the CDR3 DNA reads TGTGCCAGCAGCCTTAGCCTGGGGAGTTCCTACGAGCAGTACTTC. The rearrangement uses TRBV4-2 and TRBJ2-7; TRBD2 might be the D (5 bases). The CDR3 is 15 residues long. V dropped 4 bases and J dropped 1 base, with 14 bases sitting between them. Germline CDR1 reads LGHNA; CDR2 reads YNFKEQ.

The chain carries TRBV5-4 and TRBJ1-3, with TRBD1 as a possible D gene (5 bases). V lost 5 bases and J lost 0, with 15 bases in between. The CDR3 extends over 16 amino acids. Germline V gene data show CDR1 as SGHNT and CDR2 as YYREEE (reference sequence). CDR3 amino acids: CASSRPDSRSGNTIYF. Written as DNA, the CDR3 is TGTGCCAGCAGTCGCCCAGACAGTCGCTCTGGAAACACCATATATTTT.

This rearrangement joins TRBV19 to TRBJ2-1; 10 bases line up with TRBD2. Germline values: CDR1 LNHDA, CDR2 SQIVND (reference sequence). This CDR3 spans 16 amino acids. The junction had 13 bases not matched to a gene; V was cut back by 5 bases and J by 9 bases. CDR3 sequence: CASSAPRSGREGEQFF. CDR3 in DNA: TGTGCCAGTAGTGCTCCTCGGAGCGGGAGGGAGGGTGAGCAGTTCTTC.

The chain joins TRBV21-1 to TRBJ2-2; the table's TRBD2 call for D was not verified on the DNA. TRBV21-1 is a listed pseudogene. The CDR3 is 16 residues long. The CDR3 DNA is TGTGCCAGCACCAATAGGATAGCGAGTAACACCGGGGAGCTGTTTTTT. It encodes CASTNRIASNTGELFF.

The V gene is TRBV7-6, the J gene TRBJ2-7; D is unresolved. The CDR3 length is 14 residues. The germline V gene has CDR1 SGHVS and CDR2 FNYEAQ. Trimming stripped 5 bases from V and 6 bases from J, with 17 bases between. The DNA of the CDR3 is TGTGCCAGCAGCCCAGCTCGAGGTGTGGGCGAGCAGTACTTC. Translation gives CASSPARGVGEQYF. Full variable domain (outside the CDR3, taken from reference TRBV7-6 and TRBJ2-7): GAGVSQSPRYKVTKRGQDVALRCDPISGHVSLYWYRQALGQGPEFLTYFNYEAQQDKSGLPNDRFSAERPEGSISTLTIQRTEQRDSAMYRCASSPARGVGEQYFGPGTRLTVT.

The CDR3 DNA is TGTGCCAGCAGCTTTCCGAGCGGGAGGCCCCTTTACAATGAGCAGTTCTTC. It specifies CASSFPSGRPLYNEQFF. This sequence joins TRBV5-4 and TRBJ2-1, with 9 bases fitting TRBD2. J lost 4 bases, V lost 2 bases, and 10 bases had no gene match. In germline, CDR1 is SGHNT, CDR2 YYREEE (reference sequence). This CDR3 region has 17 residues.

The table lists this clone with a count of one. This chain connects TRBV3-1 (or the pseudogene TRBV3-2) to TRBJ1-3; 7 positions match TRBD1. The V and J ends lost 5 bases and 4 bases, in that order; junction bases with no gene match: 5. The CDR3 is 14 residues long. Germline V gene lookup returns CDR1 LGHDT and CDR2 YNNKEL (reference sequence). DNA of the CDR3: TGTGCCAGCAGCTCAAACAGGGGAGGAAACACCATATATTTT. It encodes CASSSNRGGNTIYF.

For the CDR3, the DNA is TGCGCCAGCAGCTCGGGACAGGGGGATTTAGGGTATGGCTACACCTTC. Its protein product is CASSSGQGDLGYGYTF. The V gene is TRBV5-1, the J gene TRBJ1-2, with 11 bases that match TRBD1. Losses at the gene ends were 3 bases for V and 5 bases for J; bases not matched to a gene: 9. The CDR3 runs 16 residues. Germline values: CDR1 SGHRS, CDR2 YFSETQ.

The chain carries TRBV3-1 (or the pseudogene TRBV3-2) and TRBJ1-4; D is possibly TRBD1 (5 bases). The CDR3 runs to 15 residues. V was clipped by 4 bases and J by 6 bases, with 15 bases between them. Germline V gives CDR1 LGHDT, CDR2 YNNKEL (reference sequence). The CDR3 loop is CASSPGGVLDEKLFF. CDR3 sequence (DNA): TGTGCCAGCAGCCCCGGGGGGGTATTGGATGAAAAACTGTTTTTT.

This clone has only a few counts. V usage is TRBV4-1 and J usage is TRBJ2-3; 7 nucleotides match TRBD2. The CDR3 consists of 15 residues. V shed 4 bases, J shed 3 bases, and the junction held 7 bases outside the gene matches. From germline, CDR1 is MGHRA and CDR2 YSYEKL. The CDR3 nucleotides are TGCGCCAGCAGCCTTTCGGGAGCGGGAACAGATACGCAGTATTTT. Protein: CASSLSGAGTDTQYF.

The chain employs TRBV5-4 and TRBJ1-1, with D possibly TRBD1 on 6 matching bases. Germline V gives CDR1 SGHNT, CDR2 YYREEE (reference sequence). The V gene lost 0 bases and the J gene lost 0 bases, with 6 bases spanning the gap. This CDR3 has 14 residues. CDR3 in amino acids: CASSLGQVNTEAFF. CDR3 in DNA: TGTGCCAGCAGCTTGGGACAGGTGAACACTGAAGCTTTCTTT.